The entry that follows covers one T cell receptor (beta chain) sequence. Its antigen is unknown. The data are from a study of PD-L1 blockade in urothelial cancer. Study-level information: At some point between 2012 and 2014 therapy began: atezolizumab 1,200 mg intravenously every 3 weeks.

Findings and limits, study-wide: Better survival was predicted by below-median pretreatment blood TCR clonality.

V lost 0 bases and J 9 bases, leaving 16 bases between the germline ends. Germline V CDR1 and CDR2: SGHNT, YYREEE (reference sequence). The CDR3 consists of 16 residues. As to time point: peripheral blood 6 weeks after treatment start. Locally advanced or metastatic urothelial carcinoma was present in patients. Spiked synthetic TCR analogs estimated absolute template abundance per PCR. Clones were sequenced by immunoSEQ multiplex PCR, and TCRdb holds only the in-frame ones, with some missing. In the table there are some 19,000 clones, about four fifths of which are singletons. The sequences come from PBMCs, collected around atezolizumab (anti-PD-L1) treatment. This chain connects TRBV5-4 to TRBJ1-6; possibly TRBD1 for D (6 bases). The TCR was taken from a man aged 45-60 years with urothelial cancer. CDR3 region: CASSLGGTGGGSPLHF. DNA of the CDR3: TGTGCCAGCAGCTTGGGAGGAACGGGAGGGGGTTCACCCCTCCACTTT.